These T cell receptor beta chains were read from a single sample in a study of technical replicates of blood from several donors. The method was immunoSEQ multiplex PCR; TCRdb's version includes in-frame clones alone and lacks a portion of them. The repertoire includes about 80,000 clones, approximately 98% of them detected once, and over 0.2% sits in the top ten. Sequencing used T cells isolated from PBMCs. The source of these receptors is a human donor in good health. CDR3s include the opening cysteine and the closing phenylalanine or tryptophan. A D gene is named only where the DNA matches it firmly. Clone size is stated in some rows and not others, as once, few, many or a class when expanded.

d_gene | abundance | j_gene | v_gene | CDR3aa | CDR3nt
TRBD1 | - | TRBJ2-7 | TRBV29-1 | CSVTTGGLYEQYF | TGCAGCGTTACGACAGGGGGTCTATACGAGCAGTACTTC
TRBD2 | - | TRBJ2-2 | TRBV7-9 | CASRLLAGAGELFF | TGTGCCAGCAGATTACTAGCGGGAGCTGGGGAGCTGTTTTTT
TRBD2 | - | TRBJ2-5 | TRBV29-1 | CSVLAGSSVSETQYF | TGCAGCGTACTAGCGGGTTCGAGCGTCTCAGAGACCCAGTACTTC
- | - | TRBJ2-7 | TRBV7-6 | CASSLHHRDSPYEQYF | TGTGCCAGCAGCTTACACCACCGGGACTCACCCTACGAGCAGTACTTC
- | - | TRBJ2-7 | TRBV4-1 | CASSLTSSYEQYF | TGCGCCAGCAGCCTGACAAGCTCCTACGAGCAGTACTTC
- | - | TRBJ1-2 | TRBV27 | CASSTSRGPRIYGYTF | TGTGCCAGCAGTACCTCCAGGGGACCAAGGATCTATGGCTACACCTTC
- | - | TRBJ2-7 | TRBV9 | CASSAGLDSYEQYF | TGTGCCAGCAGCGCGGGACTTGACTCCTACGAGCAGTACTTC
TRBD1 | - | TRBJ1-3 | TRBV25-1 | CASSEWGQGARSGNTIYF | TGTGCCAGCAGTGAATGGGGGCAGGGGGCGCGCTCTGGAAACACCATATATTTT
TRBD1 | - | TRBJ1-2 | TRBV2 | CASRPEGGRTGLYGYTF | TGTGCCAGCAGGCCCGAAGGAGGACGGACAGGGCTCTATGGCTACACCTTC
TRBD1 | once | TRBJ2-7 | TRBV7-9 | CASSLVSGTASYEQYF | TGTGCCAGCAGCTTAGTATCTGGGACAGCCTCCTACGAGCAGTACTTC
- | - | TRBJ1-4 | TRBV28 | CASSLIRGLNEKLFF | TGTGCCAGCAGCCTTATCCGAGGGCTTAATGAAAAACTGTTTTTT
TRBD2 | - | TRBJ2-1 | TRBV11-3 | CASSIGTSGRKYNEQFF | TGTGCCAGCAGCATCGGGACTAGCGGGAGGAAATACAATGAGCAGTTCTTC
TRBD2 | - | TRBJ2-1 | TRBV5-1 | CASSPLAGVVNNEQFF | TGCGCCAGCAGCCCTTTAGCGGGAGTGGTAAACAATGAGCAGTTCTTC
TRBD1 | - | TRBJ2-4 | TRBV6-5 | CASRSSGTVQYF | TGTGCCAGCAGGTCCTCCGGGACAGTCCAGTACTTC